Listed below are T cell receptor beta chains from one sample, sequenced in a study of cytomegalovirus exposure and HLA in healthy donors. Sequencing was performed with immunoSEQ multiplex PCR; in TCRdb, only in-frame clones are kept and a portion is missing. The sample has fewer than 200,000 clones, 81% seen once. The sample taken for sequencing was PBMCs. The receptors were sampled from a man aged 35 to 55 in good health and CMV-seropositive. Each CDR3 is given with its conserved first and last residue. Fields, in order: V gene, CDR3 protein.

TRBV18	CASSPPSSNTEAFF
TRBV10-3	CAITASGLAGNEQFF
TRBV29-1	CSVSGDGDQPQHF
TRBV9	CASSVVGQNTGELFF
TRBV9	CASGRVYNEQFF
TRBV7-8	CASSLSGNSPLHF
TRBV7-6	CASSLGQGYGYTF
TRBV9	CASSEDTSGYGYTF
TRBV6-5	CASRQGQGYTF
TRBV7-6	CASSSPSSGETQYF
TRBV6-1	CASSDLPNAEQFF
TRBV2	CASRVGQVTYGYPF
TRBV5-1	CASSPGQGEGYTF
TRBV19	CASSIDLRGGSSYEQYF
TRBV10-1	CATSRETNTGELFF
TRBV4-1	CASSHPGLYYGYTF
TRBV6-5	CASSYSKQGNYGYTF
TRBV5-1	CASSPVGGANVLTF
TRBV6-9	CASSYDSNYGYTF
TRBV5-1	CASSSSKGTYNEQFF
TRBV28	CASPPSLAGSTDTQYF
TRBV5-1	CASSLAGTQTRAFF
TRBV19	CASGTSGVYTQYF
TRBV7-8	CASSHQAGSRSGNTIYF
TRBV11-2	CASRTGRGYTF
TRBV2	CASSGDFQVRTQYF
TRBV11-2	CASSSSPGSNEQFF
TRBV18	CASSLGANSNQPQHF
TRBV9	CASSETGTSGKNEQFF